The rows below give T cell receptor beta chains drawn from one sample of a study of cytomegalovirus exposure and HLA in healthy donors. The protocol was immunoSEQ multiplex PCR, while the TCRdb copy is restricted to in-frame clones and leaves out a portion. Of over 100,000 clones listed, around 70% are singletons. The specimen sequenced was PBMCs. Receptor source: a man aged 25-40 years in good health and CMV-seropositive. CDR3s include the opening cysteine and the closing phenylalanine or tryptophan. The order of the fields is D gene, V gene, clone size, J gene, CDR3 DNA, CDR3 protein. A D gene is named only where the DNA matches it firmly. The listing skips clone size in some rows; elsewhere it reads once, few, many or a size class.

>NA|TRBV9|few|TRBJ1-6
TGTGCCAGCAGCGTAGGTCCCAGGGAAAATAATTCACCCCTCCACTTT
CASSVGPRENNSPLHF
>TRBD2|TRBV2|NA|TRBJ2-2
TGTGCCAGCAGTGCGGCTCGTCGTAGCGCGGGGGATCTACGGACCGGGGAGCTGTTTTTT
CASSAARRSAGDLRTGELFF
>TRBD1|TRBV30|NA|TRBJ2-7
TGTGCCTGGAGTCGAACCCGGGACAGAATGGGCAACGAGCAGTACTTC
CAWSRTRDRMGNEQYF
>NA|TRBV7-3|NA|TRBJ1-1
TGTGCCAGCAGCCTTCCGGGGAACACTGAAGCTTTCTTT
CASSLPGNTEAFF
>TRBD1|TRBV13|NA|TRBJ2-7
TGTGCCAGCAGCTCTGGGACAGGGAGCTCCTACGAGCAGTACTTC
CASSSGTGSSYEQYF
>NA|TRBV6-1|NA|TRBJ2-7
TGTGCCAGCAGTGGGGCCCCCGGCTACGAGCAGTACTTC
CASSGAPGYEQYF
>NA|TRBV5-1|NA|TRBJ1-1
TGCGCCAGCAGCTCTGACTTACAGGACCACACTGAAGCTTTCTTT
CASSSDLQDHTEAFF
>TRBD2|TRBV5-4|NA|TRBJ2-2
TGTGCCAGCAGCCGACTAGCGGGGGGGGGCAACACCGGGGAGCTGTTTTTT
CASSRLAGGGNTGELFF
>NA|TRBV7-9|NA|TRBJ1-1
TGTGCCAGCAGCCCCGTCGGGTCTATTCTTGAAGCTTTCTTT
CASSPVGSILEAFF
>TRBD2|TRBV19|NA|TRBJ2-3
TGTGCCAGTAGTCCACTAGCGGGGGGGCTAGATACGCAGTATTTT
CASSPLAGGLDTQYF
>NA|TRBV7-9|NA|TRBJ1-5
TGTTCCAGCAGCTTCCCCGGTAGCAATCAGCCCCAGCATTTT
CSSSFPGSNQPQHF
>NA|TRBV2|few|TRBJ1-5
TGTGCCAGCAGTGTGTCGGGACTCACCAATCAGCCCCAGCATTTT
CASSVSGLTNQPQHF
>NA|TRBV9|NA|TRBJ2-4
TGTGCCAGCAGCCCTCGGCCCTCGGGTGAGGACATTCAGTACTTC
CASSPRPSGEDIQYF
>TRBD1|TRBV7-6|NA|TRBJ1-6
TGTGCCAGCAGCTTGGACAGGGATATGCCACCCCTCCACTTT
CASSLDRDMPPLHF
>NA|TRBV28|medium-sized|TRBJ1-1
TGTGCCAGCAGTCCCCCGTGGAGGAACACTGAAGCTTTCTTT
CASSPPWRNTEAFF
>NA|TRBV6-6|NA|TRBJ1-5
TGTGCCAGCAGTTACTCTCGGGGGAGCAATCAGCCCCAGCATTTT
CASSYSRGSNQPQHF
>TRBD2|TRBV7-9|NA|TRBJ2-3
TGTGCCAGCAGCGCGGGAGGGGATGACACAGATACGCAGTATTTT
CASSAGGDDTDTQYF
>TRBD1|TRBV6-5|NA|TRBJ1-4
TGTGCCAGCGGAAAACAGGGGGGCTATGAAAAACTGTTTTTT
CASGKQGGYEKLFF
>NA|TRBV5-1|NA|TRBJ2-2
TGCGCCAGCAGCTTGGCGGCTAGCGAGAACACCGGGGAGCTGTTTTTT
CASSLAASENTGELFF
>TRBD1|TRBV7-2|NA|TRBJ2-7
TGTGCCAGCAGCCCGGACAGGGCTACCTACGAGCAGTACTTC
CASSPDRATYEQYF
>TRBD2|TRBV4-1|NA|TRBJ2-3
TGCGCCAGCAGCCAGGGTAGCGGGGCCGCAGATACGCAGTATTTT
CASSQGSGAADTQYF
>NA|TRBV28|NA|TRBJ1-2
TGTGCCAGCAGTTACGTCCAGGGTAGGGGCTACACCTTC
CASSYVQGRGYTF
>NA|TRBV6-5|NA|TRBJ1-1
TGTGCCAGCAGTAAGTCAGGGCCCTTGAACACTGAAGCTTTCTTT
CASSKSGPLNTEAFF
>NA|TRBV29-1|NA|TRBJ1-6
TGCAGCGTTGACGGCACCCTAAGCGGTTCACCCCTCCACTTT
CSVDGTLSGSPLHF
>NA|TRBV19|NA|TRBJ2-2
TGTGCCAGTAGTATAGGGAGGGACCGCGGGGAGCTGTTTTTT
CASSIGRDRGELFF
>NA|TRBV5-1|NA|TRBJ1-1
TGCGCCAGCAGCCGGCCGGAGTTGGCTGAAGCTTTCTTT
CASSRPELAEAFF
>TRBD1|TRBV7-2|NA|TRBJ2-7
TGTGCCAGCAGCTTAGATTTTGGTGAGAGAGCAGGGGGCTACGAGCAGTACTTC
CASSLDFGERAGGYEQYF
>NA|TRBV5-1|NA|TRBJ2-5
TGCGCCAGCAGCTTGGAGGGAGGAGAGACCCAGTACTTC
CASSLEGGETQYF
>TRBD2|TRBV28|NA|TRBJ2-3
TGTGCCAGCAGTCCCCTAGCGGGGGGGCCGCCAGATACGCAGTATTTT
CASSPLAGGPPDTQYF
>NA|TRBV5-1|few|TRBJ2-1
TGCGCCAGCAGCTTGGGACAGCCTGGCGATGAGCAGTTCTTC
CASSLGQPGDEQFF
>TRBD1|TRBV5-1|NA|TRBJ1-4
TGCGCCAGCAGCCCGGACAGGTGGAATGAAAAACTGTTTTTT
CASSPDRWNEKLFF
>NA|TRBV30|NA|TRBJ2-5
TGTGCCTCCGACGTGGGGACAACACAAGAGACCCAGTACTTC
CASDVGTTQETQYF
>TRBD2|TRBV7-9|NA|TRBJ2-1
TGTGCCAGCAGCTTAGTAGCGGGCCGATACAATGAGCAGTTCTTC
CASSLVAGRYNEQFF
>TRBD1|TRBV2|NA|TRBJ1-5
TGTGCCAGCAGCAGGGACAGGGGGGTCAATCAGCCCCAGCATTTT
CASSRDRGVNQPQHF
>TRBD1|TRBV2|NA|TRBJ1-1
TGTGCCAGCAGGGCGACAGGGTGGGGCACTGAAGCTTTCTTT
CASRATGWGTEAFF
>NA|TRBV4-3|NA|TRBJ2-3
TGCGCCAGCAGCCAAGACTCGGGGACAGATACGCAGTATTTT
CASSQDSGTDTQYF
>TRBD1|TRBV5-5|NA|TRBJ1-4
TGTGCCAGCAGCTCTCTCAACAGGGGGCGCGGTGAAAAACTGTTTTTT
CASSSLNRGRGEKLFF
>NA|TRBV5-1|NA|TRBJ1-1
TGCGCCAGCAGCTTGGTTGGACAGCAGAACACTGAAGCTTTCTTT
CASSLVGQQNTEAFF
>TRBD2|TRBV6-5|NA|TRBJ2-1
TGTGCCAGCAGCCCTGGGGGGGACTACAATGAGCAGTTCTTC
CASSPGGDYNEQFF
>NA|TRBV6-6|NA|TRBJ1-4
TGTGCCAGCAGTTACGACACGGGGAAACTGTTTTTT
CASSYDTGKLFF
>TRBD2|TRBV28|NA|TRBJ2-3
TGTGCCAGCAGTTTGGCGGGGGGCCCCACAGATACGCAGTATTTT
CASSLAGGPTDTQYF
>NA|TRBV4-2|few|TRBJ2-3
TGTGCCAGCAGCCAAGCGGCGGGTCCTAGCACAGATACGCAGTATTTT
CASSQAAGPSTDTQYF
>NA|TRBV6-4|NA|TRBJ1-2
TGTGCCAGCAGTGAGGGGACACCTCCTTATGGCTACACCTTC
CASSEGTPPYGYTF
>TRBD1|TRBV6-5|few|TRBJ1-4
TGTGCCAGCAGTTGGGGGACAGGGGATGAAAAACTGTTTTTT
CASSWGTGDEKLFF
>NA|TRBV6-5|NA|TRBJ1-2
TGTGCCAGCAGTTACTCATACTTTAACTATGGCTACACCTTC
CASSYSYFNYGYTF
>TRBD1|TRBV27|NA|TRBJ2-7
TGTGCCAGCAGTTTAAAGGGGGCGTGGGAGCAGTACTTC
CASSLKGAWEQYF
>TRBD1|TRBV7-9|NA|TRBJ2-7
TGTTCCAGCAGCTTAACAGGGGTGAGGTACGAGCAGTACTTC
CSSSLTGVRYEQYF
>NA|TRBV9|NA|TRBJ1-1
TGTGCCAGCAGCGTAGATTACAAAACTGAAGCTTTCTTT
CASSVDYKTEAFF
>TRBD2|TRBV13|NA|TRBJ2-3
TGTGCCAGCAGCCCCGGGCAGGGAGGGGATACGCAGTATTTT
CASSPGQGGDTQYF
>NA|TRBV5-1|NA|TRBJ1-6
TGCGCCAGCAGCTTGGACAGGGTATTGGATTCACCCCTCCACTTT
CASSLDRVLDSPLHF
>NA|TRBV11-2|NA|TRBJ2-6
TGTGCCAGCAGCTTAGTATACTCTGGGGCCAACGTCCTGACTTTC
CASSLVYSGANVLTF
>NA|TRBV7-9|NA|TRBJ1-6
TGTGCCAGCAGCTTAGTCGAGGATTCACCCCTCCACTTT
CASSLVEDSPLHF
>TRBD2|TRBV4-1|few|TRBJ2-7
TGCGCCAGCAGCCTGCCCGGGAGGGCCTACGAGCAGTACTTC
CASSLPGRAYEQYF
>NA|TRBV6-5|NA|TRBJ2-7
TGTGCCAGCAGTGAACTACAAGGTGTTGGAGAGGAGTACTTC
CASSELQGVGEEYF
>NA|TRBV5-6|NA|TRBJ2-5
TGTGCCAGCCCCTCTCCCCCAGGGGAGGGGGAGACCCAGTACTTC
CASPSPPGEGETQYF
>TRBD2|TRBV2|NA|TRBJ2-3
TGTGCCAGCAAGGCTAGCGGGGGGTGGGATACGCAGTATTTT
CASKASGGWDTQYF
>NA|TRBV2|NA|TRBJ1-1
TGTGCCAGCAGTGGACATACTGAAGCTTTCTTT
CASSGHTEAFF
>NA|TRBV4-2|NA|TRBJ2-3
TGTGCCAGCAGCCAAGTCGTTCAGGGCCGGGATACGCAGTATTTT
CASSQVVQGRDTQYF
>TRBD2|TRBV4-1|few|TRBJ2-3
TGCGCCAGCAGCCAAGAGGGGGGGAGCACAGATACGCAGTATTTT
CASSQEGGSTDTQYF